The entry that follows covers one T cell receptor (beta chain) sequence. No antigen is known for it. The data originate from a study of CD8+ T cells in alopecia areata. Looking at the study overall: At a dose of 5 to 10 mg twice daily, oral tofacitinib was given to treated patients.

Isolated RNA was reverse transcribed into cDNA used as the sequencing template. Profiling relied on immunoSEQ multiplex PCR, and the TCRdb table lists in-frame clones only, not all of them. The sample includes under 350,000 clones, roughly 64% of them seen just once. Notes on the study in general: Unlike in mice, where it was clearer, TCR sharing across patients was less clear, possibly HLA-related. Numerous clones, expanded in lesions, remained in scalp and blood during tofacitinib.

Treatment here: oral pan-JAK inhibitor, 5-10 mg twice daily. Material: CD4+ T cells sorted from blood, obtained at week 24, from a patient treated with tofacitinib. This TCR came from a human donor with alopecia areata.

CDR3 protein: CASGPTSGTYNEQFF. The CDR3, as DNA: TGTGCCAGCGGGCCGACTAGCGGGACATACAATGAGCAGTTCTTC. The chain couples TRBV6-5 to TRBJ2-1; 11 bases agree with TRBD2. In germline, CDR1 is MNHEY, CDR2 SVGAGI. There are 15 residues in the CDR3. Germline trimming cut 8 bases from V and 4 bases from J; bases unmatched to any gene: 7.